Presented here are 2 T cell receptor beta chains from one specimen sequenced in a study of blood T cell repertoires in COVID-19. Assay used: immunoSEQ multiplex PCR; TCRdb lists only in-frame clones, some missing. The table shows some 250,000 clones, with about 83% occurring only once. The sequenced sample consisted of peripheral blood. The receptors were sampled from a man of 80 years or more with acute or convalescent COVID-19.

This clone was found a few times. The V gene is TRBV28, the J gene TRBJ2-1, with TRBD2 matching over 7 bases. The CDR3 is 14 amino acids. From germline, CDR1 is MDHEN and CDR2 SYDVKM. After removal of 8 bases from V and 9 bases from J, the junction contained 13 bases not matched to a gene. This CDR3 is CASGEGRERVEQFF. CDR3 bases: TGTGCCAGCGGGGAGGGGCGGGAGAGGGTTGAGCAGTTCTTC.

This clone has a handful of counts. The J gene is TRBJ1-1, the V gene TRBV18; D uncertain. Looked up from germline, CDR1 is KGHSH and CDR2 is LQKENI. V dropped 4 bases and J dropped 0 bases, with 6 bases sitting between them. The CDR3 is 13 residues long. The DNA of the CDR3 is TGTGCCAGCTCACTTGAGATGAACACTGAAGCTTTCTTT. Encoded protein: CASSLEMNTEAFF.